The 12 T cell receptor beta chains given below trace back to one sample, sequenced in a study of T cell changes during pregnancy in multiple sclerosis. TCRdb keeps only in-frame clones here, not all; method: immunoSEQ multiplex PCR. This table holds about 45,000 clones, approximately 90% found once. Sequenced material: CD8+ T cells from peripheral blood mononuclear cells, taken in the second trimester of pregnancy. All receptors derive from a female donor with multiple sclerosis, enrolled in a pregnancy study.

The table lists this clone with a count of one. V and J are TRBV11-2 and TRBJ2-6, with D perhaps matching TRBD1 (6 bases). The CDR3 sequence is 16 residues long. V was trimmed by 5 bases and J by 0 bases, leaving 11 bases between them. Germline CDR1 reads SGHAT; CDR2 reads FQNNGV. The CDR3 region has the DNA TGTGCCAGCAGCCAAGGGGGTCCCTCTGGGGCCAACGTCCTGACTTTC. It is translated as CASSQGGPSGANVLTF. The whole variable domain, remainder taken from reference TRBV11-2 and TRBJ2-6, is EAGVAQSPRYKIIEKRQSVAFWCNPISGHATLYWYQQILGQGPKLLIQFQNNGVVDDSQLPKDRFSAERLKGVDSTLKIQPAKLEDSAVYLCASSQGGPSGANVLTFGAGSRLTVL.

This clone was recorded once. This rearrangement joins TRBV7-6 to TRBJ2-7, with 7 bases aligning to TRBD1. Germline assignment: CDR1 SGHVS and CDR2 FNYEAQ. The V gene end was trimmed by 11 bases and the J gene end by 3 bases; junction bases not matched to a gene: 10. This CDR3 is built from 13 residues. For the CDR3, the DNA is TGTGCCGTGAGATCCAGGGACAGCTACGAGCAGTACTTC. As protein: CAVRSRDSYEQYF.

This chain links TRBV6-1 with TRBJ1-1; D is unresolved. V was trimmed by 1 base and J by 7 bases, leaving 4 bases between them. Looked up from germline, CDR1 is MNHNS and CDR2 is SASEGT. This CDR3 region has 11 residues. The CDR3 sequence: CASSEGHEAFF. CDR3 DNA sequence: TGTGCCAGCAGTGAAGGTCATGAAGCTTTCTTT.

J is TRBJ2-2 and V is TRBV25-1, with 10 bases fitting TRBD2. Germline values: CDR1 MGHDK, CDR2 SYGVNS. Losses at the gene ends were 4 bases for V and 7 bases for J; bases not matched to a gene: 3. CDR3 length: 14 residues. CDR3 sequence: CASSVASGGGELFF. CDR3 coding DNA: TGTGCCAGCAGTGTGGCTAGCGGGGGCGGGGAGCTGTTTTTT.

This chain links TRBV6-4 with TRBJ2-3; 9 bases line up with TRBD2. Germline CDR1 and CDR2: MRHNA and SNTAGT. The V and J ends lost 2 bases and 6 bases, in that order; junction bases with no gene match: 6. This CDR3 spans 15 amino acids. This CDR3 is CASSDLAGTGDTQYF. For the CDR3, the DNA is TGTGCCAGCAGTGACCTAGCGGGGACGGGGGATACGCAGTATTTT.

The chain joins TRBV27 to TRBJ2-3, with 10 positions matching TRBD2. The CDR3 spans 16 residues. The junction had 7 bases not matched to a gene; V was cut back by 5 bases and J by 2 bases. Per germline, CDR1 MNHEY and CDR2 SMNVEV (reference sequence). DNA for the CDR3: TGTGCCAGCAGTCAAGCCGGACTAGCGGACACAGATACGCAGTATTTT. Encoded protein: CASSQAGLADTDTQYF.

The V and J genes are TRBV27 and TRBJ2-7; TRBD1 agrees at 10 bases. The CDR3 consists of 15 residues. J gave up 4 bases and V 0 bases, and 3 bases lay outside the gene matches. The germline CDR1 and CDR2 sequences are MNHEY and SMNVEV (reference sequence). The CDR3 protein is CASSLSGQGLYEQYF. The CDR3, as DNA: TGTGCCAGCAGTTTATCGGGACAGGGGCTGTACGAGCAGTACTTC.

The rearrangement links TRBV7-9 to TRBJ2-7; TRBD1 aligns across 8 bases. Germline loops: CDR1 SEHNR, CDR2 FQNEAQ (reference sequence). V was pared by 1 base and J by 6 bases, with 5 bases of the junction left unmatched. The CDR3 covers 14 residues. CDR3 bases: TGTGCCAGCAGCTTAGGGGCCGGGACAGGCGAGCAGTACTTC. Encoded protein: CASSLGAGTGEQYF.

This clone appeared a single time. The J gene is TRBJ1-5, the V gene TRBV4-3; no clear D gene. CDR1 is LGHNA and CDR2 is YSLEER in the germline V gene. The CDR3 runs 13 residues. The V and J ends lost 0 bases and 3 bases respectively, with 3 bases between them. In nucleotides, the CDR3 is TGCGCCAGCAGCCAAGATAACAATCAGCCCCAGCATTTT. As protein: CASSQDNNQPQHF.

V and J are TRBV2 and TRBJ1-2, with D possibly TRBD1 on 6 matching bases. Germline V gene data show CDR1 as SNHLY and CDR2 as FYNNEI. This CDR3 contains 13 residues. The V end was cut by 3 bases, the J end by 4 bases, with 9 bases between. The CDR3 region has the DNA TGTGCCAGCAGTGAGGACAGTTCCTATGGCTACACCTTC. Translated: CASSEDSSYGYTF.

This rearrangement joins TRBV19 to TRBJ1-6; 7 nucleotides match TRBD1. J gave up 9 bases and V 6 bases, and 8 bases lay outside the gene matches. The CDR3 has 14 residues. Germline CDR1 reads LNHDA; CDR2 reads SQIVND (reference sequence). CDR3 sequence: CASSPGTELSPLHF. The CDR3 DNA is TGTGCCAGTAGCCCCGGGACAGAACTTTCACCCCTCCACTTT. The variable domain in full, with the rest retrieved from reference TRBV19 and TRBJ1-6, is DGGITQSPKYLFRKEGQNVTLSCEQNLNHDAMYWYRQDPGQGLRLIYYSQIVNDFQKGDIAEGYSVSREKKESFPLTVTSAQKNPTAFYLCASSPGTELSPLHFGNGTRLTVT.

The V call is TRBV9, the J call TRBJ2-2, with 8 bases that match TRBD2. Per germline, CDR1 SGDLS and CDR2 YYNGEE. The CDR3 is 17 amino acids. J was trimmed by 0 bases and V by 4 bases; bases with no gene match: 8. The DNA for the CDR3 is TGTGCCAGCAGCTATCCCCAGCGGGGGCCGAACACCGGGGAGCTGTTTTTT. The encoded protein is CASSYPQRGPNTGELFF.